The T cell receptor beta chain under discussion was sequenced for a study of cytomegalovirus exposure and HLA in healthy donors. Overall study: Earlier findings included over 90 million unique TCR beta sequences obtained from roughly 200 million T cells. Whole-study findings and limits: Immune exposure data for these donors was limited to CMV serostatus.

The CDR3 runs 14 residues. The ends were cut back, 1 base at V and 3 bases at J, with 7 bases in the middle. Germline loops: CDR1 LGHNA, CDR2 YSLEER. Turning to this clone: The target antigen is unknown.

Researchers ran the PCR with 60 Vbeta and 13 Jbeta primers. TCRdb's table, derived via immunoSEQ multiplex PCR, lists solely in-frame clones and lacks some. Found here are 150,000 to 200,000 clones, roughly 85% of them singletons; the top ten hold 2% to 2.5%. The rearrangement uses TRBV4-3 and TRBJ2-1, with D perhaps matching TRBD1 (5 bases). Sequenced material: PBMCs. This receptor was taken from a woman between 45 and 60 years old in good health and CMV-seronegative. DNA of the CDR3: TGCGCCAGCAGCCAAGGGGGCCGCTACAATGAGCAGTTCTTC. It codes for CASSQGGRYNEQFF.